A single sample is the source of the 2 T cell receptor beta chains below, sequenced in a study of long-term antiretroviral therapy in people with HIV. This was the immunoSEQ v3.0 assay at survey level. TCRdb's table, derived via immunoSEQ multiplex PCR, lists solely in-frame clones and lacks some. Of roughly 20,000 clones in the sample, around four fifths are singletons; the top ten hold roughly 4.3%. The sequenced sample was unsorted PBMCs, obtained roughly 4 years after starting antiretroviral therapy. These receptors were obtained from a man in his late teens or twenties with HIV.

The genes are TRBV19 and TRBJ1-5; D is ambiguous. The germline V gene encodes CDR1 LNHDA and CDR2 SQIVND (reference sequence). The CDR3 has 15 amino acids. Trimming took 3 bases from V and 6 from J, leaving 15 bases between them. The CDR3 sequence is CASSMGKYLIQPQHF. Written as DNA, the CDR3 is TGTGCCAGTAGTATGGGAAAGTATCTGATTCAGCCCCAGCATTTT.

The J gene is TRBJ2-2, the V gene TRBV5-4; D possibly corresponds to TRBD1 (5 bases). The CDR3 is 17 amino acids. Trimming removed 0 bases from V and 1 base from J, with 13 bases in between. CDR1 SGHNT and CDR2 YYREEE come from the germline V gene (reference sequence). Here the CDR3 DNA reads TGTGCCAGCAGCTTGGTGGTCCAGGGCCAGAACACCGGGGAGCTGTTTTTT. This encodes CASSLVVQGQNTGELFF.